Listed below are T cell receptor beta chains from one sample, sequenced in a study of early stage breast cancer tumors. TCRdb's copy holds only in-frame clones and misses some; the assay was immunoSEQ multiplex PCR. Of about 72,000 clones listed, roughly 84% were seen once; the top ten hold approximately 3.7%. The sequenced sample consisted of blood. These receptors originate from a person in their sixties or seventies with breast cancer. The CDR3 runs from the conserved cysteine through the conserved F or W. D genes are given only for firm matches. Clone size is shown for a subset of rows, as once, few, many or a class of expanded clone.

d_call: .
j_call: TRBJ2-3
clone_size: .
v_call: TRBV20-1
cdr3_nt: TGCAGTGCTTCATCAGATACGCAGTATTTT
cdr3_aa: CSASSDTQYF

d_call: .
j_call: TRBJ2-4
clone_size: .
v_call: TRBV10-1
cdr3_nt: TGCGCCAGCAGTGAGTCAGAATGGGAAGCCAAAAACATTCAGTACTTC
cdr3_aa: CASSESEWEAKNIQYF

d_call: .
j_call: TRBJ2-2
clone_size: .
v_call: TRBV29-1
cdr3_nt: TGCAGCGCCTCTAGCCACCTAAACGGGGAGCTGTTTTTT
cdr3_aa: CSASSHLNGELFF

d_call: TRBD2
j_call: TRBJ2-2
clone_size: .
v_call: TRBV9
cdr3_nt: TGTGCCAGCAGCGTTAGCGGCGGGGGGGCCACCGGGGAGCTGTTTTTT
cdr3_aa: CASSVSGGGATGELFF

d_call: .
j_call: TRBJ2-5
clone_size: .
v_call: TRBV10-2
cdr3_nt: TGCGCCAGCAGTGAGGTGGGGTCAGAGACCCAGTACTTC
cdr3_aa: CASSEVGSETQYF

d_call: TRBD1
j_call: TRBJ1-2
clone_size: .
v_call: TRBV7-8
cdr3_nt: TGTGCCAGCAGCTTGGGAGACAGGGGAGGCTACACCTTC
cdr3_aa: CASSLGDRGGYTF

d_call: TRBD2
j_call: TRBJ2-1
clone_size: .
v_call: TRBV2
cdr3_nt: TGTGCCAGCAGTGAAGAAGCGGGGGCCTACAATGAGCAGTTCTTC
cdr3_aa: CASSEEAGAYNEQFF

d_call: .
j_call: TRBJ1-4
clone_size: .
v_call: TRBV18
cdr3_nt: TGTGCCAGCTCAGCACGAAGGGCTTCGGGCGAAAAACTGTTTTTT
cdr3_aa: CASSARRASGEKLFF

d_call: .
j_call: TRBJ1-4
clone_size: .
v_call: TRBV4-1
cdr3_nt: TGCGCCAGCAGCCAAGTAATCAGGGAAGTTACTAATGAAAAACTGTTTTTT
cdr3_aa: CASSQVIREVTNEKLFF

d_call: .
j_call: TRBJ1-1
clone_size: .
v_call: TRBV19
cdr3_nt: TGTGCCAGTAGTAGCATCATGAACACTGAAGCTTTCTTT
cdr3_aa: CASSSIMNTEAFF

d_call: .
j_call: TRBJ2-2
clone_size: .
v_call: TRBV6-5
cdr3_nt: TGTGCCAGCAGTTACCTATCAGGGGACACCGGGGAGCTGTTTTTT
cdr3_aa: CASSYLSGDTGELFF

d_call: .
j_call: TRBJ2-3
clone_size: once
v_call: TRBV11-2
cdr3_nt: TGTGCCAGCAGCCAAAGGCTCGGCGGGACAGATACGCAGTATTTT
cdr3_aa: CASSQRLGGTDTQYF

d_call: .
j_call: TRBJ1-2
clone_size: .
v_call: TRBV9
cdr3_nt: TGTGCCAGCATGTTTTCCAGGGGAGCCTATGGCTACACCTTC
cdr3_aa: CASMFSRGAYGYTF

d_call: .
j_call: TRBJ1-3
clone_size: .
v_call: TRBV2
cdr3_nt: TGTGCCAGCAGTCAGCAGGGCAGCTCTGGAAACACCATATATTTT
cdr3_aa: CASSQQGSSGNTIYF

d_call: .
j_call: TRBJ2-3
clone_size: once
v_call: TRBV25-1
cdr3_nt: TGTGCCAGCAGTGAAGGTCTCGGGCCTAGCACAGATACGCAGTATTTT
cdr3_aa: CASSEGLGPSTDTQYF

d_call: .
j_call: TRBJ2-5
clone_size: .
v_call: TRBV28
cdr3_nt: TGTGCCAGCAGCTCGGGGGAGACCCAGTACTTC
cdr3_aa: CASSSGETQYF